Presented here are 8 T cell receptor beta chains from one specimen sequenced in a study of shared clonotypes between healthy human individuals. CD8 cells regarded as naive lacked CD45RO, were positively chosen for CCR7, and omitted terminally differentiated effector memory CD45RA+ cells. Method: immunoSEQ multiplex PCR; TCRdb's copy keeps in-frame clones and lacks some. This sample has about 680,000 clones, with around 90% found just once. Sequencing used naive CD8+ T cells sorted from blood. These receptor sequences come from a man in his thirties or forties in good health.

The rearrangement joins TRBV9 to TRBJ2-2, with 10 bases matching TRBD2. The CDR3 contains 17 residues. CDR1 and CDR2 from the germline V gene are SGDLS and YYNGEE. Unmatched junction bases numbered 5, after V lost 3 bases and J lost 0 bases. The CDR3 loop is CASSDLAGGSNTGELFF. CDR3 nucleotides: TGTGCCAGCAGCGACTTAGCGGGAGGATCGAACACCGGGGAGCTGTTTTTT.

The CDR3 bases are TGTGCCAGCAGCCCTTCTAGCGGGAGGCAGATGGAGACCCAGTACTTC. This encodes CASSPSSGRQMETQYF. V usage is TRBV5-6 and J usage is TRBJ2-5; 11 bases match TRBD2. The V gene end was trimmed by 4 bases and the J gene end by 5 bases; junction bases not matched to a gene: 10. The CDR3 extends over 16 amino acids. Per germline, CDR1 SGHDT and CDR2 YYEEEE. Combining the CDR3 with reference TRBV5-6 and TRBJ2-5 gives the whole variable domain DAGVTQSPTHLIKTRGQQVTLRCSPKSGHDTVSWYQQALGQGPQFIFQYYEEEERQRGNFPDRFSGHQFPNYSSELNVNALLLGDSALYLCASSPSSGRQMETQYFGPGTRLLVL.

V usage is TRBV6-5 and J usage is TRBJ2-2, with no clear D. The CDR3 runs 14 residues. Germline V gene data show CDR1 as MNHEY and CDR2 as SVGAGI. V dropped 8 bases and J dropped 1 base, with 11 bases sitting between them. The CDR3 spells CASESKKNTGELFF. CDR3 nucleotide sequence: TGTGCCAGCGAATCTAAGAAGAACACCGGGGAGCTGTTTTTT.

In its sample, this clone was seen once. V and J are TRBV28 and TRBJ2-5; maybe TRBD1 (6 bases). The germline V gene encodes CDR1 MDHEN and CDR2 SYDVKM. Trimming pared 8 bases from V and 3 bases from J, leaving 19 bases between. CDR3 length: 15 amino acids. The CDR3 nucleotides are TGTGCCAGCCTGTCAGGGGCCCTACCCAAAGAGACCCAGTACTTC. It is translated as CASLSGALPKETQYF.

The V call is TRBV19, the J call TRBJ2-1; 7 positions agree with TRBD2. The V gene's germline CDR1 is LNHDA and CDR2 SQIVND (reference sequence). The CDR3 has 15 residues. The J segment lost 7 bases and the V segment lost 3 bases, leaving 9 bases of the junction unmatched. The CDR3 DNA sequence: TGTGCCAGTAGTATTGGGGGAGGGGAAAAGAATGAGCAGTTCTTC. Its translation is CASSIGGGEKNEQFF.

The CDR3 loop is CASSRSGDTGELFF. For the CDR3, the DNA is TGTGCCAGTAGTCGGTCAGGGGACACCGGGGAGCTGTTTTTT. The chain combines TRBV19 with TRBJ2-2, with D perhaps TRBD1 (6 bases). The V end lost 5 bases, the J end lost 3 bases, and 10 bases lay between the germline ends. The germline V gene encodes CDR1 LNHDA and CDR2 SQIVND (reference sequence). The CDR3 is made up of 14 amino acids.

The chain links TRBV7-6 to TRBJ2-3, with 7 bases that match TRBD1. CDR3 length equals 14 residues. V was clipped by 4 bases and J by 3 bases; unmatched bases: 4. Germline V gene lookup returns CDR1 SGHVS and CDR2 FNYEAQ. CDR3 sequence reads: CASSYRTGTDTQYF. CDR3 DNA: TGTGCCAGCAGCTACCGGACAGGAACAGATACGCAGTATTTT.

The chain recombines TRBV19 with TRBJ2-1; 9 bases fit TRBD2. Per germline, CDR1 LNHDA and CDR2 SQIVND (reference sequence). V dropped 0 bases and J dropped 8; count of bases not matched to a gene: 11. CDR3 length: 17 amino acids. CDR3 bases: TGTGCCAGTAGTATAGATTTGGCGGGAGGGTCGAGAGATGAGCAGTTCTTC. Encoded protein: CASSIDLAGGSRDEQFF.